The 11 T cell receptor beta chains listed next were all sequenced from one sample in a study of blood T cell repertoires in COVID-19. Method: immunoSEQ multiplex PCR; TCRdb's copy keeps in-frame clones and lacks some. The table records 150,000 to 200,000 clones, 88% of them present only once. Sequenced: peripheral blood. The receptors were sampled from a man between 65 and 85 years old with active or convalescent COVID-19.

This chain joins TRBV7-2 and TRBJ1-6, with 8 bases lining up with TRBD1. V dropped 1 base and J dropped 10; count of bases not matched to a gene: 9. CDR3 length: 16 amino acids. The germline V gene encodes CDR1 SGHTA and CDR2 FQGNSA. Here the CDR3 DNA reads TGTGCCAGCAGCTTAGGGCTGGGGACAGGAAGCTCACCCCTCCACTTT. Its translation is CASSLGLGTGSSPLHF.

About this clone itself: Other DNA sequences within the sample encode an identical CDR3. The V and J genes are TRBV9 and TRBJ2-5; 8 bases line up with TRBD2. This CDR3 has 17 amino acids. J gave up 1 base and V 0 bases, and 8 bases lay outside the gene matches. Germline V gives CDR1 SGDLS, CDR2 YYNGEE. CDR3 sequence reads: CASSVAGIAGPQETQYF. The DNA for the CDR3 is TGTGCCAGCAGCGTAGCTGGGATAGCGGGGCCCCAAGAGACCCAGTACTTC.

The CDR3 is CASSQVRGDGNEKLFF. The CDR3, as DNA: TGCGCCAGCAGCCAAGTTCGGGGGGATGGTAATGAAAAACTGTTTTTT. This rearrangement joins TRBV4-3 to TRBJ1-4; D may be TRBD1 (5 bases). This CDR3 contains 16 residues. CDR1 LGHNA and CDR2 YSLEER come from the germline V gene. V lost 1 base, J lost 4 bases, and 13 bases lay in between.

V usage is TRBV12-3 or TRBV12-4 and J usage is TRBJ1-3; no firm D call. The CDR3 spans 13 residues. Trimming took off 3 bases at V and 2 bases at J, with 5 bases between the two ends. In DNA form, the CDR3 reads TGTGCCAGCAGTTTGAGGGCTGGAAACACCATATATTTT. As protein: CASSLRAGNTIYF.

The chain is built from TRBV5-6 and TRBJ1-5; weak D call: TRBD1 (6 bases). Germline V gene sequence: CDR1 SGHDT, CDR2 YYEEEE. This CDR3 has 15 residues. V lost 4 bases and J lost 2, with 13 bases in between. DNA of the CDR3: TGTGCCAGCAGCATCAGGGGCAGGGGCAATCAGCCCCAGCATTTT. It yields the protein CASSIRGRGNQPQHF.

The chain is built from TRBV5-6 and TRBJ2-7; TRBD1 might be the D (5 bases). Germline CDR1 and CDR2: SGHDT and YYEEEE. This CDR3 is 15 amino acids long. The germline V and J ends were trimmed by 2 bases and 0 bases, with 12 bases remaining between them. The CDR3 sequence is CASSFSDTYSYEQYF. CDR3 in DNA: TGTGCCAGCAGCTTTTCGGACACCTACTCCTACGAGCAGTACTTC.

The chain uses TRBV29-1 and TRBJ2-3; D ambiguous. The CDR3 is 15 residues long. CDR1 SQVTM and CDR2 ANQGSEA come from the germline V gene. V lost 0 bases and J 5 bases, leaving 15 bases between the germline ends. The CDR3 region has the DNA TGCAGCGTTGAAGATCCGTGGAGAGAGAAAGATACGCAGTATTTT. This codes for CSVEDPWREKDTQYF.

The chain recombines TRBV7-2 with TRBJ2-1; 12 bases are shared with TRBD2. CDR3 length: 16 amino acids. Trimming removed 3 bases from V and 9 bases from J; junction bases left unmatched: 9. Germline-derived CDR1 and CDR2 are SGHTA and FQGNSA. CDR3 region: CASSFGGLAGLGEQFF. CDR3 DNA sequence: TGTGCCAGCAGCTTCGGTGGACTAGCGGGATTGGGTGAGCAGTTCTTC.

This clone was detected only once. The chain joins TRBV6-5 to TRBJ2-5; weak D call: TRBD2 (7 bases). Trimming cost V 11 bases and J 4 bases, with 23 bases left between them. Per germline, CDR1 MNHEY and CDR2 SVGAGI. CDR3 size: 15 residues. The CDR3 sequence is CAVAIRGGLRETQYF. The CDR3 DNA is TGTGCCGTTGCCATTAGGGGGGGCCTACGAGAGACCCAGTACTTC.

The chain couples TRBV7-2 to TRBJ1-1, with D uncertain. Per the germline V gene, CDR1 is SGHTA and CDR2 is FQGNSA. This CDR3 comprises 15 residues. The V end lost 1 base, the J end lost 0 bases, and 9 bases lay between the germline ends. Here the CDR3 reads CASSLDAAVNTEAFF. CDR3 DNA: TGTGCCAGCAGCTTAGATGCGGCGGTGAACACTGAAGCTTTCTTT.

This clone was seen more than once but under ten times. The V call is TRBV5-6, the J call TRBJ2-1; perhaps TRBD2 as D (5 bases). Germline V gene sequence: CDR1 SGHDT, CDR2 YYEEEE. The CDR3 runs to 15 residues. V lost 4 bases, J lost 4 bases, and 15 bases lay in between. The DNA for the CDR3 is TGTGCCAGCAGCGCAGAGGAGGTGACATACAATGAGCAGTTCTTC. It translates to CASSAEEVTYNEQFF.